This T cell receptor (beta chain) originates from a study of blood T cell repertoires in COVID-19. For the study at large: Samples representing acute and convalescent COVID-19 were sourced from the United States, Italy and Spain.

This table comes from immunoSEQ multiplex PCR, and its TCRdb copy is limited to in-frame clones, with some not included. The table records 250,000 to 350,000 clones, about nine tenths of them present only once. Trimming cost V 0 bases and J 7 bases; bases outside gene matches: 5. Germline assignment: CDR1 SQVTM and CDR2 ANQGSEA. The CDR3 is 13 residues long. This receptor was obtained from a woman aged 25-40 years with COVID-19, enrolled during active disease. The chain combines TRBV29-1 with TRBJ2-7, with 8 bases fitting TRBD1. Sequenced sample: peripheral blood. CDR3 bases: TGCAGCGTTGAAGATGACAGGGGTGGGGAGCAGTACTTC. It yields the protein CSVEDDRGGEQYF.